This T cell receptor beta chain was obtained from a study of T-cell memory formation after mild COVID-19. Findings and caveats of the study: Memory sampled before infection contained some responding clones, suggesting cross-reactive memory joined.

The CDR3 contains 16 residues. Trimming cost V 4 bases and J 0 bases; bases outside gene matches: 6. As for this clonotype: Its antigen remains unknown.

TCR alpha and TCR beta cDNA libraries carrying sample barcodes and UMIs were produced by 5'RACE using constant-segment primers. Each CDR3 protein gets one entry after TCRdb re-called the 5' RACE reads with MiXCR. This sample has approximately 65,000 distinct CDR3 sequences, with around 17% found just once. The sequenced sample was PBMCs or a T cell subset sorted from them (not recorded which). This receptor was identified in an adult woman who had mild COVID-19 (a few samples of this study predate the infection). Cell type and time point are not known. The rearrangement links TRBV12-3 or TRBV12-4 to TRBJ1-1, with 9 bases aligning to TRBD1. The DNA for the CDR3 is TGTGCCAGCAGTTGGGACAGGGACAGAATGAACACTGAAGCTTTCTTT. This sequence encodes CASSWDRDRMNTEAFF.